One and the same sample provided the 19 T cell receptor beta chains below, sequenced in a study of early T cells in non-severe SARS-CoV-2 infection. TCRdb called the 5' RACE reads again in MiXCR, with one record for every CDR3 protein. The data hold 90,000 to 120,000 distinct CDR3 sequences, with around 10% observed a single time. The material sequenced was whole blood. The receptor set was obtained from an adult who was a healthcare worker with PCR-confirmed SARS-CoV-2 infection or an uninfected control (not recorded which).

In its sample, this clonotype was seen many times. V gene TRBV7-6 combines with J gene TRBJ2-7; D may correspond to TRBD1 or TRBD2 (5 bases each). CDR3 size: 14 residues. CDR1 and CDR2 (germline): SGHVS, FNYEAQ. The V end was cut by 3 bases, the J end by 4 bases, with 13 bases between. For the CDR3, the DNA is TGTGCCAGCAGCTTGTCCGGGACGTCTTACGAGCAGTACTTC. It codes for CASSLSGTSYEQYF.

This clonotype was detected ten times or more. The rearrangement links TRBV11-2 to TRBJ2-5; D unresolved. CDR3 size: 15 residues. Germline V gives CDR1 SGHAT, CDR2 FQNNGV. V lost 0 bases and J lost 5, with 13 bases in between. CDR3 sequence reads: CASSLDIARMETQYF. In DNA, the CDR3 is TGTGCCAGCAGCTTAGATATTGCCAGGATGGAGACCCAGTACTTC. The full variable domain, with the rest looked up from reference TRBV11-2 and TRBJ2-5, is EAGVAQSPRYKIIEKRQSVAFWCNPISGHATLYWYQQILGQGPKLLIQFQNNGVVDDSQLPKDRFSAERLKGVDSTLKIQPAKLEDSAVYLCASSLDIARMETQYFGPGTRLLVL.

CDR3 coding DNA: TGTGCCAGCAATCCTGCGCACGGACCCCTCCACTTT. Amino acids: CASNPAHGPLHF. The V gene is TRBV25-1, the J gene TRBJ1-6; no firm D call. CDR3 size: 12 residues. The germline gives CDR1 MGHDK, CDR2 SYGVNS. Trimming removed 7 bases at V and 12 bases at J, with 13 bases between.

The count of this clonotype is one. Just one base apart from a much larger clone, this may be a read error. The chain joins TRBV28 to TRBJ2-7; D is perhaps TRBD2 (5 bases). V dropped 5 bases and J dropped 6 bases, with 17 bases sitting between them. The CDR3 sequence is 14 residues long. CDR1 and CDR2 from the germline V gene are MDHEN and SYDVKM. The CDR3 is CASSAYGIPREQYF. The CDR3 DNA sequence: TGTGCCAGCAGTGCGTACGGGATACCCCGCGAGCAGTACTTC.

This clonotype was observed a few times. The chain carries TRBV28 and TRBJ2-1; either TRBD1 or TRBD2 may supply D (5 bases each). The germline V and J ends were trimmed by 5 bases and 5 bases, with 10 bases remaining between them. The CDR3 consists of 13 residues. Germline assignment: CDR1 MDHEN and CDR2 SYDVKM. The CDR3 DNA sequence: TGTGCCAGCAGTGAGGGACGGGACAATGAGCAGTTCTTC. This translates into CASSEGRDNEQFF. Full variable domain (outside the CDR3, taken from reference TRBV28 and TRBJ2-1): DVKVTQSSRYLVKRTGEKVFLECVQDMDHENMFWYRQDPGLGLRLIYFSYDVKMKEKGDIPEGYSVSREKKERFSLILESASTNQTSMYLCASSEGRDNEQFFGPGTRLTVL.

V and J are TRBV30 and TRBJ2-1; 7 bases map to TRBD2. After removal of 4 bases from V and 6 bases from J, the junction contained 3 bases not matched to a gene. Germline loops: CDR1 GTSNPN, CDR2 SVGIG (reference sequence). The CDR3 is 12 residues long. The CDR3 DNA reads TGTGCCTGGACGGGCGGGGGCAATGAGCAGTTCTTC. Protein product: CAWTGGGNEQFF.

This clonotype was recorded at least ten times. This chain uses TRBV12-3 or TRBV12-4 with TRBJ1-4; the D is unclear. Deletions cut 2 bases from V and 9 bases from J, with 16 bases between. The CDR3 is made up of 15 amino acids. CDR3: CASSLLPGPNQKLFF. The DNA of the CDR3 is TGTGCCAGCAGTTTATTGCCGGGCCCAAATCAAAAACTGTTTTTT.

This clonotype was counted ten times or more. The genes are TRBV2 and TRBJ2-1; 7 positions agree with TRBD2. J was trimmed by 7 bases and V by 8 bases; bases with no gene match: 8. This CDR3 comprises 13 residues. The germline gives CDR1 SNHLY, CDR2 FYNNEI. CDR3 nucleotide sequence: TGTGCCAGCTCCCGGGAGGCTATTAATGAGCAGTTCTTC. Amino acids: CASSREAINEQFF. Full variable domain (outside the CDR3, taken from reference TRBV2 and TRBJ2-1): EPEVTQTPSHQVTQMGQEVILRCVPISNHLYFYWYRQILGQKVEFLVSFYNNEISEKSEIFDDQFSVERPDGSNFTLKIRSTKLEDSAMYFCASSREAINEQFFGPGTRLTVL.

This chain links TRBV28 with TRBJ1-3; D is undetermined. V was pared by 7 bases and J by 0 bases, with 4 bases between. The CDR3 length is 12 residues. Germline V gene data show CDR1 as MDHEN and CDR2 as SYDVKM. This CDR3 is CASKSSGNTIYF. CDR3 bases: TGTGCCAGCAAGAGCTCTGGAAACACCATATATTTT.

The CDR3 loop is CATPSSSGSGYEQFF. The CDR3 DNA sequence: TGTGCCACCCCCTCTAGTAGCGGGTCTGGTTATGAGCAGTTCTTC. V gene TRBV7-2 combines with J gene TRBJ2-1; 7 bases match TRBD2. CDR3 length equals 15 residues. Trimming removed 10 bases from V and 8 bases from J; junction bases left unmatched: 17. The V gene's germline CDR1 is SGHTA and CDR2 FQGNSA.

Ten or more counts support this clonotype. The chain is built from TRBV20-1 and TRBJ1-1, with D perhaps matching TRBD1 (6 bases). This CDR3 has 14 amino acids. Germline CDR1 and CDR2: DFQATT and SNEGSKA (reference sequence). V was clipped by 3 bases and J by 4 bases, with 15 bases between them. The CDR3 DNA is TGCAGTGCTAGTTCCCCGGGGGCGGCCACTGAAGCTTTCTTT. This gives the protein CSASSPGAATEAFF.

Many counts were recorded for this clonotype. The V and J genes are TRBV28 and TRBJ1-5; D remains ambiguous. The CDR3 totals 13 residues. Germline-derived CDR1 and CDR2 are MDHEN and SYDVKM. Deletions cut 8 bases from V and 4 bases from J, with 12 bases between. The DNA for the CDR3 is TGTGCCAGCGCTGAGACGGAGAATCAGCCCCAGCATTTT. Its translation is CASAETENQPQHF.

V gene TRBV2 combines with J gene TRBJ2-2; tentatively, D is TRBD2 (5 bases). Germline V gene lookup returns CDR1 SNHLY and CDR2 FYNNEI. Trimming removed 6 bases from V and 3 bases from J, with 20 bases in between. This CDR3 comprises 17 residues. The CDR3 reads CASRLGRTTTDTGELFF. As DNA, the CDR3 is TGTGCCAGCAGATTAGGGAGAACAACCACGGACACCGGGGAGCTGTTTTTT. Variable domain in full (rest from reference TRBV2 and TRBJ2-2): EPEVTQTPSHQVTQMGQEVILRCVPISNHLYFYWYRQILGQKVEFLVSFYNNEISEKSEIFDDQFSVERPDGSNFTLKIRSTKLEDSAMYFCASRLGRTTTDTGELFFGEGSRLTVL.

V usage is TRBV29-1 and J usage is TRBJ2-3; tentatively, D is TRBD1 (6 bases). CDR3 length equals 12 residues. Looked up from germline, CDR1 is SQVTM and CDR2 is ANQGSEA. V was shortened by 8 bases and J by 1 base, with 10 bases between the two germline ends. CDR3: CSMRTGTDTQYF. CDR3 nucleotides: TGCAGCATGAGGACAGGCACAGATACGCAGTATTTT.

This clonotype was counted ten times or more. The rearrangement links TRBV6-1 to TRBJ1-5; no firm D call. Per the germline V gene, CDR1 is MNHNS and CDR2 is SASEGT. CDR3 length: 15 residues. Between the trimmed V and J ends, which lost 2 bases and 5 bases, there was a span of 13 bases. The CDR3 region is CASSESRLGDQPQHF. CDR3 bases: TGTGCCAGCAGTGAATCCAGATTGGGCGATCAGCCCCAGCATTTT.

The chain links TRBV14 to TRBJ2-4; no clear D gene. The V end lost 3 bases, the J end lost 6 bases, and 9 bases lay between the germline ends. The CDR3 spans 13 residues. Germline V gene sequence: CDR1 SGHDN, CDR2 FVKESK. The CDR3 loop reads CASSHSSGNIQYF. CDR3 coding DNA: TGTGCCAGCAGCCACAGTTCGGGAAACATTCAGTACTTC. The whole variable domain, remainder taken from reference TRBV14 and TRBJ2-4, is EAGVTQFPSHSVIEKGQTVTLRCDPISGHDNLYWYRRVMGKEIKFLLHFVKESKQDESGMPNNRFLAERTGGTYSTLKVQPAELEDSGVYFCASSHSSGNIQYFGAGTRLSVL.

This chain joins TRBV12-3 or TRBV12-4 and TRBJ2-7; 7 bases align to TRBD2. This CDR3 comprises 16 residues. Trimming removed 7 bases from V and 5 bases from J; junction bases left unmatched: 17. Here the CDR3 reads CASMVFAGVGGDEQYF. The CDR3 nucleotides read TGTGCCAGCATGGTCTTTGCGGGAGTTGGCGGAGACGAGCAGTACTTC.

There are many counts of this clonotype. The gene calls are TRBV10-3 and TRBJ2-3, with D unresolved. V was pared by 3 bases and J by 6 bases, with 7 bases between. The CDR3 runs to 12 residues. CDR1 is ENHRY, CDR2 SYGVKD, per germline. CDR3 nucleotide sequence: TGTGCCATCAGTGAAGCCGATGATACGCAGTATTTT. It translates to CAISEADDTQYF.

This clonotype was seen at least ten times. The genes are TRBV29-1 and TRBJ1-5; TRBD1 matches at 7 bases. The CDR3 contains 13 residues. J lost 5 bases, V lost 1 base, and 2 bases had no gene match. Germline CDR1 reads SQVTM; CDR2 reads ANQGSEA. The CDR3, as DNA: TGCAGCGTTGAAGGGGACAGAGATCAGCCCCAGCATTTT. Protein: CSVEGDRDQPQHF.